This TCR beta chain appears in the sequencing data of a study of T cells after yellow fever vaccination. Study overall: When fractions had low cell numbers, they were prepared with SMART-Seq v4 Ultra Low Input. General study findings and limits: By day 5 rather than day 15, the secondary response had peaked, though it was weaker. Some clonotypes, a small share, were shared between CD4 and CD8 compartments.

TCR cDNA was made by 5'RACE template switching, adding a universal primer site and UMIs. TCRdb independently ran MiXCR on the 5' RACE reads; one entry per CDR3 protein. The table includes around 610,000 distinct CDR3 sequences, less than 15% detected once. This clonotype showed up many times. The antigen is unknown. Germline-derived CDR1 and CDR2 are SGHRS and YFSETQ. Trimming took off 0 bases at V and 0 bases at J, with 14 bases between the two ends. The CDR3 extends over 17 amino acids. Sequencing used PBMCs, obtained on the day of the yellow fever booster vaccination. This chain uses TRBV5-1 with TRBJ2-3; D is undetermined. The sequence came from a man aged 25 to 40 who received the YFV17D yellow fever vaccine. The CDR3 bases are TGCGCCAGCAGCTTGGTCGTCGGGCGGCCTAGCACAGATACGCAGTATTTT. Its protein is CASSLVVGRPSTDTQYF.